These 21 T cell receptor beta chains were sequenced from one sample in a study of blood T cell repertoires in COVID-19. The method was immunoSEQ multiplex PCR; TCRdb's version includes in-frame clones alone and lacks a portion of them. This table holds 270,000 or so clones, about 80% found once. Sequences were obtained from PBMCs or T cells enriched from blood (not recorded which). These receptors were taken from a man in his fifties or sixties who had recovered from COVID-19.

This chain links TRBV7-2 with TRBJ2-1; 9 bases agree with TRBD2. Trimming cost V 2 bases and J 7 bases; bases outside gene matches: 6. This CDR3 has 15 amino acids. CDR1 and CDR2 from the germline V gene are SGHTA and FQGNSA. The CDR3 here is CASSLTAGGVNEQFF. The CDR3 nucleotides are TGTGCCAGCAGCTTAACAGCGGGAGGAGTTAATGAGCAGTTCTTC.

CDR3 nucleotides: TGTGCCAGCAGCGTAGGGAGAGATCAGCCCCAGCATTTT. Translated, it gives CASSVGRDQPQHF. This rearrangement joins TRBV9 to TRBJ1-5; D unresolved. The germline V and J ends were trimmed by 0 bases and 5 bases, with 6 bases remaining between them. The CDR3 has 13 amino acids. Per germline, CDR1 SGDLS and CDR2 YYNGEE.

This clone occurred once. The V gene is TRBV5-1, the J gene TRBJ1-2, with 9 positions matching TRBD1. The trim removed 2 bases at V and 5 bases at J, leaving 4 bases unmatched. The germline V gene encodes CDR1 SGHRS and CDR2 YFSETQ. The CDR3 is 14 amino acids. The CDR3 sequence: CASSFRDREYGYTF. The CDR3 DNA reads as TGCGCCAGCAGCTTTCGGGACAGGGAATATGGCTACACCTTC.

With respect to this clone: The same CDR3 can be traced to other DNA sequences in this sample. The rearrangement links TRBV5-1 to TRBJ2-3; D not resolved. CDR3 size: 13 residues. The germline V and J ends were trimmed by 0 bases and 1 base, with 3 bases remaining between them. The germline gives CDR1 SGHRS, CDR2 YFSETQ. In DNA form, the CDR3 reads TGCGCCAGCAGCTTGGCCGGCACAGATACGCAGTATTTT. It encodes CASSLAGTDTQYF.

This chain joins TRBV3-1 (or the pseudogene TRBV3-2) and TRBJ1-1; D unclear. The CDR3 extends over 16 amino acids. V lost 3 bases, J lost 4 bases, and 18 bases lay in between. The V gene's germline CDR1 is LGHDT and CDR2 YNNKEL (reference sequence). The CDR3 region is CASSQQLGAVSTEAFF. CDR3 in DNA: TGTGCCAGCAGCCAGCAACTTGGAGCCGTTAGCACTGAAGCTTTCTTT.

V gene TRBV5-4 combines with J gene TRBJ2-2; possibly TRBD2 for D (6 bases). There are 16 residues in the CDR3. V lost 3 bases and J lost 8, with 20 bases in between. Germline CDR1 and CDR2: SGHNT and YYREEE (reference sequence). The CDR3: CASSSGPGGSFGELFF. As DNA, the CDR3 is TGTGCCAGCAGCTCAGGGCCCGGGGGATCCTTTGGGGAGCTGTTTTTT. Variable domain in full (rest from reference TRBV5-4 and TRBJ2-2): ETGVTQSPTHLIKTRGQQVTLRCSSQSGHNTVSWYQQALGQGPQFIFQYYREEENGRGNFPPRFSGLQFPNYSSELNVNALELDDSALYLCASSSGPGGSFGELFFGEGSRLTVL.

The CDR3, as DNA: TGTGCCAGCAGCTTGGGCGGGGGCGGTATTCAGTACTTC. Its translation: CASSLGGGGIQYF. The chain has TRBV11-2 and TRBJ2-4; maybe TRBD2 (7 bases). With 3 bases removed from V and 10 bases from J, the gap between germline ends came to 13 bases. Germline CDR1 is SGHAT and CDR2 is FQNNGV. This CDR3 region has 13 residues.

The chain links TRBV18 to TRBJ1-1; D gene unclear. The length of the CDR3 is 13 residues. The germline V gene has CDR1 KGHSH and CDR2 LQKENI. Trimming stripped 2 bases from V and 0 bases from J, with 4 bases between. Here the CDR3 DNA reads TGTGCCAGCTCACCAGGCATGAACACTGAAGCTTTCTTT. Residues: CASSPGMNTEAFF.

Here the CDR3 DNA reads TGCGCCAGCGGTTATCGGACTAGCGGGGGGACAACCTACGAGCAGTACTTC. Translating it yields CASGYRTSGGTTYEQYF. The chain combines TRBV5-1 with TRBJ2-7; 14 nucleotides match TRBD2. After removal of 7 bases from V and 2 bases from J, the junction contained 11 bases not matched to a gene. The CDR3 totals 17 residues. Germline V gene data show CDR1 as SGHRS and CDR2 as YFSETQ.

The V call is TRBV9, the J call TRBJ2-5; D not resolved. V lost 4 bases, J lost 0 bases, and 16 bases lay in between. The CDR3 has 16 amino acids. CDR1 and CDR2 (germline): SGDLS, YYNGEE. The CDR3, as DNA: TGTGCCAGCAGCCGTCATACCCCTGGGCACCAAGAGACCCAGTACTTC. This encodes CASSRHTPGHQETQYF.

The chain employs TRBV4-3 and TRBJ2-1; a weak D match, TRBD1 (6 bases). This CDR3 region has 15 residues. V lost 3 bases and J lost 2, with 11 bases in between. Germline V gene lookup returns CDR1 LGHNA and CDR2 YSLEER. The CDR3 loop is CASSQATGPYNEQFF. CDR3 nucleotide sequence: TGCGCCAGCAGCCAGGCGACAGGTCCCTACAATGAGCAGTTCTTC.

This chain connects TRBV27 to TRBJ1-6; 7 positions match TRBD1. Germline V gene lookup returns CDR1 MNHEY and CDR2 SMNVEV (reference sequence). This CDR3 has 14 residues. The junction had 6 bases not matched to a gene; V was cut back by 6 bases and J by 7 bases. CDR3 protein: CASSPGTVNSPLHF. The CDR3 coding sequence is TGTGCCAGCAGCCCCGGGACAGTGAATTCACCCCTCCACTTT.

This sequence joins TRBV11-3 and TRBJ2-7; 7 bases agree with TRBD2. In germline, CDR1 is SGHNT, CDR2 YENEEA. CDR3 length equals 14 residues. V was clipped by 1 base and J by 6 bases; unmatched bases: 6. CDR3 DNA sequence: TGTGCCAGCAGCTTAGTCGCGGGAGTAGCCGAGCAGTACTTC. Translating gives CASSLVAGVAEQYF.

The chain carries TRBV30 and TRBJ1-3; D is ambiguous. The CDR3 runs to 14 residues. V shed 2 bases and J shed 4 bases, with 12 bases lying between them. Per the germline V gene, CDR1 is GTSNPN and CDR2 is SVGIG (reference sequence). The CDR3 protein is CAWSQPSAGNTIYF. Here the CDR3 DNA reads TGTGCCTGGAGTCAACCTAGCGCCGGAAACACCATATATTTT.

The chain carries TRBV7-9 and TRBJ2-5; the D gene is possibly TRBD2 (5 bases). Germline-derived CDR1 and CDR2 are SEHNR and FQNEAQ (reference sequence). This CDR3 is 18 amino acids long. V shed 2 bases and J shed 2 bases, with 21 bases lying between them. This CDR3 is CASSLTAGHGWFQETQYF. As DNA, the CDR3 is TGTGCCAGCAGCTTAACGGCGGGTCACGGCTGGTTTCAAGAGACCCAGTACTTC.

This clone was counted a single time. The rearrangement links TRBV7-2 to TRBJ2-7, with 7 bases matching TRBD2. The length of the CDR3 is 15 residues. Germline lookup yields CDR1 SGHTA and CDR2 FQGNSA. The trim removed 2 bases at V and 0 bases at J, leaving 4 bases unmatched. The CDR3 DNA reads as TGTGCCAGCAGCTTACGACTAGCTGGCTCCTACGAGCAGTACTTC. This sequence encodes CASSLRLAGSYEQYF.

This clone has a handful of counts. This chain uses TRBV27 with TRBJ1-2; D perhaps matches TRBD1 (5 bases). CDR1 and CDR2 (germline): MNHEY, SMNVEV (reference sequence). V was clipped by 7 bases and J by 1 base, with 16 bases between them. The CDR3 contains 15 residues. The CDR3 DNA is TGTGCCAGCACCCCCGACAGAGAAGATAACTATGGCTACACCTTC. Amino acids: CASTPDREDNYGYTF.

V and J are TRBV6-5 and TRBJ1-6; 9 bases map to TRBD1. The CDR3 length is 15 residues. From germline, CDR1 is MNHEY and CDR2 SVGAGI. J lost 7 bases, V lost 4 bases, and 5 bases had no gene match. The CDR3 DNA reads as TGTGCCAGCAGTTCAGGACAGGGGTGGAATTCACCCCTCCACTTT. It specifies CASSSGQGWNSPLHF.

The V and J genes are TRBV2 and TRBJ2-5; TRBD2 might be the D (5 bases). The length of the CDR3 is 14 residues. V lost 6 bases to trimming and J lost 4 bases, with 15 bases between them. Germline V CDR1 and CDR2: SNHLY, FYNNEI. CDR3 in amino acids: CASRAPRGRETQYF. The CDR3 coding sequence is TGTGCCAGCAGAGCGCCCCGAGGGAGAGAGACCCAGTACTTC. Based on the CDR3 plus reference TRBV2 and TRBJ2-5, the full variable domain is EPEVTQTPSHQVTQMGQEVILRCVPISNHLYFYWYRQILGQKVEFLVSFYNNEISEKSEIFDDQFSVERPDGSNFTLKIRSTKLEDSAMYFCASRAPRGRETQYFGPGTRLLVL.

The rearrangement uses TRBV5-8 and TRBJ1-3; a possible D gene is TRBD1 (5 bases). Trimming left V 1 base short and J 2 bases short, with 10 bases between. In germline, CDR1 is SGHTS, CDR2 YDEGEE. The CDR3 length is 15 residues. CDR3: CASSLPGTAGNTIYF. The CDR3 nucleotides read TGTGCCAGCAGCTTGCCTGGGACTGCTGGAAACACCATATATTTT.

The chain carries TRBV6-2 or TRBV6-3 and TRBJ2-2, with D perhaps TRBD1 (6 bases). The CDR3 runs 15 residues. CDR1 is MNHEY, CDR2 SVGEGT, per germline. V was cut by 5 bases and J by 3 bases, with 13 bases left in between. CDR3 residues: CASSPINRDTGELFF. CDR3 coding DNA: TGTGCCAGCAGTCCGATCAACAGGGACACCGGGGAGCTGTTTTTT.